This T cell receptor (beta chain) was recovered during a study of identical twins. Notes on this clonotype: As yet, its antigen is unknown.

General study findings and limits: For monozygotic twins, models underestimated out-of-frame TCR alpha sharing.

Unique molecular identifiers were present on the cDNA, and a universal primer site came from template switching. TCRdb used MiXCR to reprocess the 5' RACE reads, holding one entry per CDR3 protein. The repertoire consists of 1.5 million to 2 million distinct CDR3 sequences, with around 29% occurring once and the leading ten covering more than 0.25%. In germline, CDR1 is MNHNY, CDR2 SVGAGI (reference sequence). Trimming pared 2 bases from V and 1 base from J, leaving 8 bases between. The CDR3 covers 14 residues. The V and J genes are TRBV6-6 and TRBJ2-5, with D hard to call. The specimen sequenced was cord blood. The receptor comes from a newborn girl in good health. The CDR3 sequence: CASSYVQLQETQYF. CDR3 DNA: TGTGCCAGCAGTTACGTGCAGCTCCAAGAGACCCAGTACTTC.